What follows are 5 T cell receptor beta chains derived from one specimen sequenced in a study of blood T cell repertoires in COVID-19 (TCRdb year 2020). Receptor libraries were prepared by the immunoSEQ multiplex PCR assay. In its TCRdb copy, this immuneACCESS table keeps in-frame sequences only and misses some clones. Where compared with another copy, unresolved V genes explain less than half of these, and the others have no known cause. This sample lists approximately 210,000 clones; roughly 81% were detected once. The top ten constitute 4.5% to 6% of the sample. Specimen: peripheral blood. These receptors all stem from a woman aged 70-85 years with active or convalescent COVID-19.

In nucleotides, the CDR3 is TGTGCCAGCAGTTTGGCGACTAGCGCTCTAGACAATGAGCAGTTCTTC. This translates into CASSLATSALDNEQFF. The V and J genes are TRBV27 and TRBJ2-1, with 8 bases lining up with TRBD2. Germline values: CDR1 MNHEY, CDR2 SMNVEV (reference sequence). CDR3 length: 16 residues. The V segment lost 3 bases and the J segment 5 bases; nucleotides outside the gene matches: 9.

The chain carries TRBV24-1 and TRBJ1-4, with no clear D. Trimming removed 3 bases from V and 8 bases from J, with 15 bases in between. The germline V gene encodes CDR1 KGHDR and CDR2 SFDVKD. The CDR3 contains 15 residues. CDR3 in amino acids: CATSDGGRSNEKLFF. For the CDR3, the DNA is TGTGCCACCAGTGATGGCGGTAGGTCGAACGAAAAACTGTTTTTT.

The chain has TRBV9 and TRBJ2-1, with D possibly being TRBD2 (5 bases). Germline V gene lookup returns CDR1 SGDLS and CDR2 YYNGEE. V dropped 3 bases and J dropped 12 bases, with 13 bases sitting between them. The CDR3 loop spans 12 amino acids. This CDR3 reads CASSGYSGRQFF. The CDR3 region has the DNA TGTGCCAGCAGCGGATACAGCGGTAGGCAGTTCTTC.

This sequence joins TRBV28 and TRBJ2-7; a weak D match, TRBD2 (7 bases). V lost 3 bases to trimming and J lost 3 bases, with 27 bases between them. Looked up from germline, CDR1 is MDHEN and CDR2 is SYDVKM. This CDR3 contains 19 residues. The chain's CDR3 is CASSFTPGAGAPGFYEQYF. The CDR3 DNA reads TGTGCCAGCAGTTTTACCCCAGGGGCGGGAGCCCCCGGGTTCTACGAGCAGTACTTC.

The chain couples TRBV5-1 to TRBJ2-3, with D possibly matching TRBD1 (6 bases). The CDR3 is made up of 14 amino acids. Germline CDR1 is SGHRS and CDR2 is YFSETQ. V lost 4 bases to trimming and J lost 2 bases, with 11 bases between them. The CDR3 DNA reads as TGCGCCAGCAGCCTCGGACAGTTCACAGATACGCAGTATTTT. Protein: CASSLGQFTDTQYF.